These 22 T cell receptor beta chains were all obtained from the same sample, sequenced in a study of Ad26.COV2.S vaccination and SARS-CoV-2 variants. Described treatment: roughly 18 received Ad26.COV2.S at low or high dose, single or two shots; 5 received placebo; per-sample allocation not given. The samples were gathered on day 63 after the first injection of vaccine or placebo. Profiled with immunoSEQ multiplex PCR; TCRdb holds only in-frame clones, not every one. Of approximately 340,000 clones listed, 70% to 90% are singletons. Sequencing was performed on peripheral blood, taken in a trial of Ad26.COV2.S vaccine versus placebo. Receptors were obtained from a person between 18 and 59 years old who received the Ad26.COV2.S COVID-19 vaccine or a placebo.

The chain couples TRBV30 to TRBJ1-1; 7 bases line up with TRBD1. The CDR3 is 15 amino acids. J was trimmed by 3 bases and V by 5 bases; bases with no gene match: 12. Germline V gives CDR1 GTSNPN, CDR2 SVGIG (reference sequence). Here the CDR3 reads CAWRQGGAIHTEAFF. DNA for the CDR3: TGTGCCTGGCGGCAGGGGGGGGCGATTCACACTGAAGCTTTCTTT.

The gene calls are TRBV5-1 and TRBJ2-1; D might be TRBD1 (6 bases). CDR3 length: 14 amino acids. Looked up from germline, CDR1 is SGHRS and CDR2 is YFSETQ. Trimming pared 4 bases from V and 4 bases from J, leaving 12 bases between. This CDR3 reads CASSQRTEYNEQFF. As DNA, the CDR3 is TGCGCCAGCAGCCAAAGGACAGAGTACAATGAGCAGTTCTTC.

The CDR3 here is CASSFRRVGTDTQYF. The CDR3 bases are TGTGCCAGCAGCTTCCGGAGAGTGGGCACAGATACGCAGTATTTT. The genes are TRBV13 and TRBJ2-3; D call uncertain. The CDR3 contains 15 residues. Germline V gene sequence: CDR1 PRHDT, CDR2 FYEKMQ (reference sequence). Trimming stripped 3 bases from V and 1 base from J, with 11 bases between. The full variable domain, its missing parts supplied by reference TRBV13 and TRBJ2-3, is AAGVIQSPRHLIKEKRETATLKCYPIPRHDTVYWYQQGPGQDPQFLISFYEKMQSDKGSIPDRFSAQQFSDYHSELNMSSLELGDSALYFCASSFRRVGTDTQYFGPGTRLTVL.

The rearrangement joins TRBV5-1 to TRBJ2-7; the match to TRBD2 covers 7 bases. CDR1 is SGHRS, CDR2 YFSETQ, per germline. The CDR3 length is 14 residues. Trimming took 4 bases from V and 4 from J; bases not matched to a gene: 8. The CDR3 spells CASSPLSSGYEQYF. DNA for the CDR3: TGCGCCAGCAGCCCGTTATCTAGCGGATACGAGCAGTACTTC.

This clone was counted between two and nine times. The chain carries TRBV19 and TRBJ1-1; tentative D call: TRBD1 (6 bases). The germline V gene has CDR1 LNHDA and CDR2 SQIVND (reference sequence). V lost 5 bases to trimming and J lost 10 bases, with 14 bases between them. The CDR3 loop spans 12 amino acids. CDR3 sequence reads: CASSGPGARAFF. CDR3 nucleotide sequence: TGTGCCAGTAGTGGTCCGGGGGCAAGAGCTTTCTTT. Full variable domain (missing parts from reference TRBV19 and TRBJ1-1): DGGITQSPKYLFRKEGQNVTLSCEQNLNHDAMYWYRQDPGQGLRLIYYSQIVNDFQKGDIAEGYSVSREKKESFPLTVTSAQKNPTAFYLCASSGPGARAFFGQGTRLTVV.

The chain joins TRBV29-1 to TRBJ1-1, with D hard to call. Germline-derived CDR1 and CDR2 are SQVTM and ANQGSEA. This CDR3 has 11 residues. The germline V and J ends were trimmed by 5 bases and 5 bases, with 9 bases remaining between them. CDR3 bases: TGCAGCGTTATTTTAGGGACTGAAGCTTTCTTT. Protein product: CSVILGTEAFF.

This clone was seen a handful of times. The gene calls are TRBV25-1 and TRBJ2-2, with 10 positions matching TRBD2. This CDR3 has 15 amino acids. V shed 2 bases, J shed 5 bases, and the junction held 2 bases outside the gene matches. The germline V gene encodes CDR1 MGHDK and CDR2 SYGVNS. The CDR3 sequence is CASSEPLAGTGELFF. CDR3 DNA: TGTGCCAGCAGTGAACCACTAGCGGGAACCGGGGAGCTGTTTTTT.

With respect to this clone: Other DNA sequences in the same sample also yield this CDR3. The genes are TRBV5-1 and TRBJ1-4; no clear D. The CDR3 contains 15 residues. Trimming took 2 bases from V and 4 from J, leaving 12 bases between them. The germline V gene has CDR1 SGHRS and CDR2 YFSETQ. The CDR3 reads CASSFAGQGNEKLFF. DNA of the CDR3: TGCGCCAGCAGCTTTGCTGGGCAAGGTAATGAAAAACTGTTTTTT.

V gene TRBV2 combines with J gene TRBJ2-1; D uncertain. Germline CDR1 reads SNHLY; CDR2 reads FYNNEI. V lost 1 base and J lost 5, with 9 bases in between. The CDR3 sequence is 14 residues long. CDR3 amino acids: CASSEGYPHNEQFF. The DNA for the CDR3 is TGTGCCAGCAGTGAAGGGTACCCACACAATGAGCAGTTCTTC.

V and J are TRBV7-2 and TRBJ2-5, with TRBD1 matching over 11 bases. CDR3 length: 16 residues. Germline V gene sequence: CDR1 SGHTA, CDR2 FQGNSA. Unmatched junction bases numbered 7, after V lost 2 bases and J lost 5 bases. The CDR3 sequence: CASSLWRTGGVETQYF. The CDR3 bases are TGTGCCAGCAGCTTATGGAGGACAGGGGGCGTGGAGACCCAGTACTTC.

The rearrangement uses TRBV5-4 and TRBJ2-2; D is tentatively TRBD1 or TRBD2 (5 bases each). Germline V lookup: CDR1 SGHNT, CDR2 YYREEE (reference sequence). The CDR3 contains 15 residues. Trimming removed 7 bases from V and 5 bases from J, with 18 bases in between. As DNA, the CDR3 is TGTGCCAGCTATACAGGAGGTTGGAGGACCGGGGAGCTGTTTTTT. This codes for CASYTGGWRTGELFF.

This clone was counted once. The rearrangement uses TRBV18 and TRBJ2-3; weak D call: TRBD2 (5 bases). The ends were cut back, 2 bases at V and 2 bases at J, with 11 bases in the middle. The germline CDR1 and CDR2 sequences are KGHSH and LQKENI. CDR3 length: 15 residues. CDR3 coding DNA: TGTGCCAGCTCACCATTTGCTAGCTACACAGATACGCAGTATTTT. This translates into CASSPFASYTDTQYF.

The chain couples TRBV5-4 to TRBJ2-1, with D perhaps matching TRBD1 or TRBD2 (6 bases each). Germline V gene lookup returns CDR1 SGHNT and CDR2 YYREEE (reference sequence). The CDR3 contains 13 residues. V lost 6 bases and J 7 bases, leaving 14 bases between the germline ends. The CDR3 loop reads CASTDRGQNEQFF. CDR3 in DNA: TGTGCCAGCACTGATCGGGGGCAGAATGAGCAGTTCTTC.

The V call is TRBV5-4, the J call TRBJ2-6; the D call may be TRBD1 or TRBD2 (5 bases each). Germline V lookup: CDR1 SGHNT, CDR2 YYREEE (reference sequence). CDR3 length: 16 amino acids. V shed 3 bases and J shed 2 bases, with 12 bases lying between them. CDR3 in amino acids: CASSSPRGTGANVLTF. CDR3 sequence (DNA): TGTGCCAGCAGCTCACCGAGGGGCACTGGGGCCAACGTCCTGACTTTC.

V usage is TRBV11-2 and J usage is TRBJ2-5; 8 bases fit TRBD1. CDR3 length: 16 residues. Trimming cost V 1 base and J 5 bases; bases outside gene matches: 9. Germline CDR1 is SGHAT and CDR2 is FQNNGV. The CDR3 DNA reads TGTGCCAGCAGCTTAGGTGGCAGGGGGCTCTGGGAGACCCAGTACTTC. Translated: CASSLGGRGLWETQYF.

V and J are TRBV4-1 and TRBJ1-5; D is ambiguous. The CDR3 loop spans 16 amino acids. The V end was cut by 2 bases, the J end by 0 bases, with 11 bases between. Germline-derived CDR1 and CDR2 are MGHRA and YSYEKL. The CDR3 nucleotides are TGCGCCAGCAGCCAATCCATAGGCGATAGCAATCAGCCCCAGCATTTT. Translating it yields CASSQSIGDSNQPQHF.

The rearrangement joins TRBV10-2 to TRBJ2-7; D gene ambiguous. Germline assignment: CDR1 WSHSY and CDR2 SAAADI. This CDR3 spans 14 amino acids. Trimming removed 4 bases at V and 2 bases at J, with 12 bases between. CDR3 protein: CASSGGSPTYEQYF. The DNA for the CDR3 is TGCGCCAGCAGTGGGGGTAGCCCGACCTACGAGCAGTACTTC.

The chain couples TRBV27 to TRBJ1-2, with a possible D match to TRBD1 (5 bases). The CDR3 contains 16 residues. Germline V CDR1 and CDR2: MNHEY, SMNVEV (reference sequence). V shed 2 bases and J shed 8 bases, with 21 bases lying between them. The CDR3 DNA is TGTGCCAGCAGTTTAAAAGTCCAGGGTATGGTCTCAGGCTACACCTTC. Its protein is CASSLKVQGMVSGYTF.

The chain carries TRBV7-2 and TRBJ2-5; maybe TRBD2 (5 bases). Trimming left V 7 bases short and J 4 bases short, with 16 bases between. The CDR3 loop spans 14 amino acids. The germline V gene encodes CDR1 SGHTA and CDR2 FQGNSA. The CDR3: CASKVGRRGETQYF. The CDR3 DNA is TGTGCCAGCAAGGTAGGGAGACGTGGAGAGACCCAGTACTTC.

In this sample, this clone turned up a few times. The chain has TRBV6-5 and TRBJ2-7; possible D gene TRBD2, 6 bases. V lost 2 bases, J lost 3 bases, and 14 bases lay in between. The V gene's germline CDR1 is MNHEY and CDR2 SVGAGI. The CDR3 runs 15 residues. The CDR3, as DNA: TGTGCCAGCAGTTACGCCCAGCGGGCCTACTACGAGCAGTACTTC. This encodes CASSYAQRAYYEQYF.

As to this clone: At the DNA level, this CDR3 is encoded by other sequences in the same sample as well. The chain recombines TRBV12-3 or TRBV12-4 with TRBJ2-3; TRBD2 agrees at 7 bases. The CDR3 loop spans 13 amino acids. Trimming at V came to 3 bases and at J to 4 bases, leaving 1 base not matched to a gene. The CDR3 is CASSLAGADTQYF. The DNA of the CDR3 is TGTGCCAGCAGTTTGGCGGGAGCAGATACGCAGTATTTT.

The J gene is TRBJ1-2, the V gene TRBV10-3, with a tentative D call TRBD1 (5 bases). The germline gives CDR1 ENHRY, CDR2 SYGVKD. Trimming removed 2 bases from V and 5 bases from J, with 9 bases in between. There are 13 residues in the CDR3. The CDR3 DNA sequence: TGTGCCATCAGTGAGACAGGACTGTATGGCTACACCTTC. Its protein product is CAISETGLYGYTF.